This T cell receptor (beta chain) was obtained from a study of T cell repertoires in cytomegalovirus infection. Study in general: Evidence of both CMV infection and a matching HLA type came from public TCR beta signatures.

Via MiXCR, TCRdb re-called the reads, giving one row per CDR3 protein. The table has around 450,000 distinct CDR3 sequences, approximately 30% seen once. This clonotype was detected ten times or more. CDR3 length equals 16 residues. Germline lookup yields CDR1 SGHVS and CDR2 FQNEAQ. V was shortened by 5 bases and J by 0 bases, with 16 bases between the two germline ends. The source is a human donor in good health (CMV status not recorded). Some clones in this sample may be carry-over from other donors' samples. The sample consisted of PBMCs. This rearrangement joins TRBV7-8 to TRBJ1-1; no clear D gene. The CDR3 protein is CASSPSGGSLNTEAFF. The DNA for the CDR3 is TGTGCCAGCAGCCCCAGCGGAGGCAGCCTGAACACTGAAGCTTTCTTT.